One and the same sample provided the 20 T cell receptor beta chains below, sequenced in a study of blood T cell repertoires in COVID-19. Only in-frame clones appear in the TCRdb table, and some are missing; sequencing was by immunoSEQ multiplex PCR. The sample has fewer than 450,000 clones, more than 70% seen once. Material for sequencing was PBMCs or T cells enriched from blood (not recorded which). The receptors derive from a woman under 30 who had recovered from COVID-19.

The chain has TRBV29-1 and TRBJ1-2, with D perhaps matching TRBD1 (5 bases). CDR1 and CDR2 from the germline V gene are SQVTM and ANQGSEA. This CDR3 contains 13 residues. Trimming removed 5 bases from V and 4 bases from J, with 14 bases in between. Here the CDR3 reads CSVQRGFAYGYTF. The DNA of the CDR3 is TGCAGCGTTCAAAGGGGTTTCGCCTATGGCTACACCTTC.

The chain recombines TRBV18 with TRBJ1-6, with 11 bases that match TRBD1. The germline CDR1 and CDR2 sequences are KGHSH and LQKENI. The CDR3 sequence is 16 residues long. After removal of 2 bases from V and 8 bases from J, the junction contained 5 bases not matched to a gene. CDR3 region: CASSPGTGGFDSPLHF. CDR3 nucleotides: TGTGCCAGCTCACCAGGGACAGGGGGGTTCGATTCACCCCTCCACTTT.

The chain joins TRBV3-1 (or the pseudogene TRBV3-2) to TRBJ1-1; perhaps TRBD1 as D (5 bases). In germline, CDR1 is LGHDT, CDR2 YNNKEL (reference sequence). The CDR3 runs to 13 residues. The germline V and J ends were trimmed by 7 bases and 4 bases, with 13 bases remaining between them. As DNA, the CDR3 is TGTGCCAGCACCTGGCGGGGCGGCACTGAAGCTTTCTTT. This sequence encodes CASTWRGGTEAFF.

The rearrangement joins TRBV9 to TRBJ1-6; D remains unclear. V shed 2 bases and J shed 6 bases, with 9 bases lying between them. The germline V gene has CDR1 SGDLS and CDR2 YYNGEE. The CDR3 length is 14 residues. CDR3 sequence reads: CASSVRFANSPLHF. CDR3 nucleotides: TGTGCCAGCAGCGTTCGGTTCGCTAATTCACCCCTCCACTTT.

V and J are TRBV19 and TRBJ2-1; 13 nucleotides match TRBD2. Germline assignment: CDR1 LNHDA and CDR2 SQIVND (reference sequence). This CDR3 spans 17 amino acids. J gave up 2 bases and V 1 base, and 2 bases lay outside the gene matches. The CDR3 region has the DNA TGTGCCAGTAGTATAGTCGGGACTAGCGGGGCCTACAATGAGCAGTTCTTC. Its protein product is CASSIVGTSGAYNEQFF.

The CDR3 sequence is CASSYLAGGPTGELFF. The CDR3 DNA sequence: TGTGCCAGCAGTTACCTAGCGGGGGGTCCCACCGGGGAGCTGTTTTTT. This sequence joins TRBV7-2 and TRBJ2-2; 11 bases match TRBD2. The ends lost 6 bases at V and 4 bases at J; junction bases unmatched: 7. The CDR3 covers 16 residues. Germline CDR1 reads SGHTA; CDR2 reads FQGNSA.

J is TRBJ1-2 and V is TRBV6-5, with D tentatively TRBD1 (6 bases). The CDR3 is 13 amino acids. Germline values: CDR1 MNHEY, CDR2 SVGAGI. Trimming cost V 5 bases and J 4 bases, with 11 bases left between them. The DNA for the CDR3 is TGTGCCAGCAGTCGGCAGGGGACCTATGGCTACACCTTC. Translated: CASSRQGTYGYTF.

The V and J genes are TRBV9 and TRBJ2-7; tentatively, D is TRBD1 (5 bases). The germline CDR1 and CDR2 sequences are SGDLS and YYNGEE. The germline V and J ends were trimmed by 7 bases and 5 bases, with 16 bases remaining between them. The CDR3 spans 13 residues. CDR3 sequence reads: CASGVSVGDEQYF. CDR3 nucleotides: TGTGCCAGCGGAGTTTCTGTAGGGGACGAGCAGTACTTC.

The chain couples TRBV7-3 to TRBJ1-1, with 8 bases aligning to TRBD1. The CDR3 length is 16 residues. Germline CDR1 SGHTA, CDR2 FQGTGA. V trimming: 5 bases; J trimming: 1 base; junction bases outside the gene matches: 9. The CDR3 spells CASSPHRQGPNTEAFF. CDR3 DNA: TGTGCCAGCAGCCCCCACCGACAGGGGCCGAACACTGAAGCTTTCTTT.

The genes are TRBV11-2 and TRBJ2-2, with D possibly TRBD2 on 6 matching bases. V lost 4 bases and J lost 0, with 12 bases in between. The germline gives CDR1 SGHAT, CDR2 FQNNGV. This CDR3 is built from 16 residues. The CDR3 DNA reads TGTGCCAGCAGCTCCCGACTAGAGTCGAACACCGGGGAGCTGTTTTTT. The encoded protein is CASSSRLESNTGELFF.

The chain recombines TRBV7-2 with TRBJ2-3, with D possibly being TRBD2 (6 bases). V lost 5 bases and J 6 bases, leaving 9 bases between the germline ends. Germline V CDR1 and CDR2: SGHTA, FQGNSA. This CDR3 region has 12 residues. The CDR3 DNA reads TGTGCCAGCAGCGGGGGAGGTGATACGCAGTATTTT. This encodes CASSGGGDTQYF.

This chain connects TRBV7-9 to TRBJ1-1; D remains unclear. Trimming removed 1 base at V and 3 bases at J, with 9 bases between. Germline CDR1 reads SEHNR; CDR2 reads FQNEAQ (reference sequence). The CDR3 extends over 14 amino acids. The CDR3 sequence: CASSLGIGYTEAFF. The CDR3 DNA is TGTGCCAGCAGCTTAGGAATCGGGTACACTGAAGCTTTCTTT.

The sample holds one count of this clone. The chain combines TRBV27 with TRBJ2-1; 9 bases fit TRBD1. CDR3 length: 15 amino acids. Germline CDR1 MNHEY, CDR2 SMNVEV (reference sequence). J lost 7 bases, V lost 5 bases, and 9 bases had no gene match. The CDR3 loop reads CASSIPGQGRNEQFF. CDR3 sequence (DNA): TGTGCCAGCAGTATACCGGGACAGGGACGGAATGAGCAGTTCTTC.

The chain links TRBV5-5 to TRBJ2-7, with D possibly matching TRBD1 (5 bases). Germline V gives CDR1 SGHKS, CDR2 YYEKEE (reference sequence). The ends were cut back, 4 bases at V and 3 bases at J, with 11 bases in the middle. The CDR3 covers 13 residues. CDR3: CASSLTEYYEQYF. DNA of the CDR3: TGTGCCAGCAGCCTGACAGAGTACTACGAGCAGTACTTC.

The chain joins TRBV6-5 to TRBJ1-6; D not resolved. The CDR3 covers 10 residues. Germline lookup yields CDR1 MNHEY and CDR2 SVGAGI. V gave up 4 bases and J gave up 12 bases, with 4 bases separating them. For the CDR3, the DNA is TGTGCCAGCAGTTTTCGACCCCTCCACTTT. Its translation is CASSFRPLHF.

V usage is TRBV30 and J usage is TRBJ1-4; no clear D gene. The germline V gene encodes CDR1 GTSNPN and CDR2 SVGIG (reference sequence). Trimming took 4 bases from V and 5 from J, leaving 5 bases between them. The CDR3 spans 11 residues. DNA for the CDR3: TGTGCCTGGACTACCAATGAAAAACTGTTTTTT. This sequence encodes CAWTTNEKLFF.

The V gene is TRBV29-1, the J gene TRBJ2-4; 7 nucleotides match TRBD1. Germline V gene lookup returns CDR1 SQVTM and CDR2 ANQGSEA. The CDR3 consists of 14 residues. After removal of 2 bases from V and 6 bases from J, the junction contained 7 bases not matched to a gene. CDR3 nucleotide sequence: TGCAGCGTTGAAAAGGGGGCAGGGGTAAACATTCAGTACTTC. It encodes CSVEKGAGVNIQYF.

The CDR3 DNA is TGTGCCAGCAGTTATACAGGGCCTTATAATTCACCCCTCCACTTT. Encoded protein: CASSYTGPYNSPLHF. The gene calls are TRBV6-5 and TRBJ1-6; D is perhaps TRBD1 (6 bases). The CDR3 has 15 amino acids. V shed 3 bases and J shed 4 bases, with 10 bases lying between them. In germline, CDR1 is MNHEY, CDR2 SVGAGI.

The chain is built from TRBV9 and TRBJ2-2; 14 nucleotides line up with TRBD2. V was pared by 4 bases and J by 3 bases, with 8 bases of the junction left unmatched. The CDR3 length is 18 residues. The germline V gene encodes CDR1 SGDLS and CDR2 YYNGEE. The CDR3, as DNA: TGTGCCAGCAGCCTACCGACTAGCGGGGGGGCATACACCGGGGAGCTGTTTTTT. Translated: CASSLPTSGGAYTGELFF.

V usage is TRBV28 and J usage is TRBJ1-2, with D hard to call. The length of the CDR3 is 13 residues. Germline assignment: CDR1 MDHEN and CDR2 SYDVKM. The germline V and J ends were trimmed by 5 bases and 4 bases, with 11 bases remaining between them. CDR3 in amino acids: CASSPIAFYGYTF. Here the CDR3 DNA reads TGTGCCAGCAGTCCGATAGCTTTCTATGGCTACACCTTC.